The 29 T cell receptor beta chains below were found in one sample sequenced in a study of patients and donors after allogeneic stem cell transplantation. A single record per CDR3 protein comes from TCRdb applying MiXCR to the RT-PCR reads. The top ten hold approximately 30% of the sample, which has 190,000 or so distinct CDR3 sequences, about 40% seen once. The sample comprised blood, either unsorted or a sorted T cell fraction (not recorded which). The source is a human donor who was either an allogeneic HSCT recipient or a stem cell or donor lymphocyte infusion donor (not recorded which). It is not recorded whose cells these are; they may come from a transplant donor.

The V call is TRBV5-4, the J call TRBJ2-3; 12 nucleotides match TRBD2. CDR3 length equals 15 residues. Germline CDR1 SGHNT, CDR2 YYREEE (reference sequence). Losses at the gene ends were 5 bases for V and 5 bases for J; bases not matched to a gene: 6. The CDR3 region is CASSLAGGIEDTQYF. CDR3 nucleotides: TGTGCCAGCAGTCTAGCGGGAGGGATTGAAGATACGCAGTATTTT. Combining the CDR3 with reference TRBV5-4 and TRBJ2-3 gives the whole variable domain ETGVTQSPTHLIKTRGQQVTLRCSSQSGHNTVSWYQQALGQGPQFIFQYYREEENGRGNFPPRFSGLQFPNYSSELNVNALELDDSALYLCASSLAGGIEDTQYFGPGTRLTVL.

J is TRBJ1-5 and V is TRBV7-9, with 11 bases fitting TRBD1. J was trimmed by 6 bases and V by 5 bases; bases with no gene match: 9. Germline CDR1 reads SEHNR; CDR2 reads FQNEAQ (reference sequence). The CDR3 is 16 amino acids. The CDR3 sequence: CASSHAEDRGPQPQHF. The CDR3 DNA reads TGTGCCAGCAGCCACGCCGAGGACAGGGGGCCTCAGCCCCAGCATTTT.

This clonotype appeared a few times. The CDR3: CASSFRSLTSGSTRETQYF. The CDR3 DNA follows: TGTGCCAGCAGTTTCCGGTCCCTTACTAGCGGGAGTACTCGAGAGACCCAGTACTTC. The chain employs TRBV28 and TRBJ2-5, with TRBD2 matching over 11 bases. Trimming removed 3 bases from V and 4 bases from J; junction bases left unmatched: 16. The CDR3 length is 19 residues. Germline-derived CDR1 and CDR2 are MDHEN and SYDVKM.

The chain combines TRBV3-1 with TRBJ2-7, with D unclear. The CDR3 runs 15 residues. V shed 1 base and J shed 1 base, with 11 bases lying between them. The V gene's germline CDR1 is LGHDT and CDR2 YNNKEL (reference sequence). CDR3 DNA: TGTGCCAGCAGCCAAGTCCCGGTCACTTCCTACGAGCAGTACTTC. It specifies CASSQVPVTSYEQYF.

The table lists this clonotype with a few counts. The J gene is TRBJ1-4, the V gene TRBV20-1, with 9 bases matching TRBD1. This CDR3 spans 15 amino acids. V shed 0 bases and J 8 bases; nucleotides not matched to a gene: 7. Germline CDR1 is DFQATT and CDR2 is SNEGSKA (reference sequence). The CDR3 DNA follows: TGCAGTGCTAGAGATCCGGACAGGGGTAACGAAAAACTGTTTTTT. It codes for CSARDPDRGNEKLFF.

This CDR3 is CASTEGGQGTETQYF. In DNA, the CDR3 is TGTGCCAGCACCGAAGGGGGACAGGGAACAGAGACCCAGTACTTC. The V call is TRBV2, the J call TRBJ2-5, with 9 bases aligning to TRBD1. CDR3 length equals 15 residues. Germline CDR1 SNHLY, CDR2 FYNNEI. The J segment lost 4 bases and the V segment lost 7 bases, leaving 10 bases of the junction unmatched.

The table lists this clonotype with a few counts. In DNA, the CDR3 is TGCGCCAGCAGCTCCGAGACGATTTTACCCGGGGAGCTGTTTTTT. Translated, it gives CASSSETILPGELFF. This sequence joins TRBV5-1 and TRBJ2-2; no reliable D call. The CDR3 runs to 15 residues. V was trimmed by 3 bases and J by 6 bases, leaving 15 bases between them. CDR1 is SGHRS and CDR2 is YFSETQ in the germline V gene.

This rearrangement joins TRBV12-3 or TRBV12-4 to TRBJ1-5; perhaps TRBD1 as D (6 bases). This CDR3 contains 16 residues. V dropped 1 base and J dropped 0 bases, with 10 bases sitting between them. Here the CDR3 DNA reads TGTGCCAGCAGTTTAGGGACAGAATATAGCAATCAGCCCCAGCATTTT. This codes for CASSLGTEYSNQPQHF.

The gene calls are TRBV6-5 and TRBJ2-7; D unclear. The CDR3 totals 14 residues. Per germline, CDR1 MNHEY and CDR2 SVGAGI. V shed 0 bases and J shed 6 bases, with 12 bases lying between them. The chain's CDR3 is CASSYSMPGPEQYF. Here the CDR3 DNA reads TGTGCCAGCAGTTACTCGATGCCAGGCCCCGAGCAGTACTTC.

This clonotype was detected a few times. CDR3 bases: TGTGCCAGCAGCCGCCTCAGGGATCAGCCCCAGCATTTT. It specifies CASSRLRDQPQHF. The chain joins TRBV3-1 to TRBJ1-5; maybe TRBD1 (5 bases). Germline V lookup: CDR1 LGHDT, CDR2 YNNKEL (reference sequence). V was cut by 4 bases and J by 5 bases, with 9 bases left in between. The CDR3 extends over 13 amino acids.

The chain joins TRBV29-1 to TRBJ1-4; perhaps TRBD1 as D (6 bases). Germline CDR1 and CDR2: SQVTM and ANQGSEA. This CDR3 region has 12 residues. Trimming shortened V by 6 bases and J by 3 bases, and 8 bases separated the two germline ends. The CDR3 nucleotides read TGCAGCGTGCGACAGGCTAATGAAAAACTGTTTTTT. It is translated as CSVRQANEKLFF.

This clonotype was detected many times. The rearrangement joins TRBV20-1 to TRBJ1-2; no definite D call. V dropped 1 base and J dropped 5 bases, with 5 bases sitting between them. The CDR3 contains 11 residues. CDR1 DFQATT and CDR2 SNEGSKA come from the germline V gene (reference sequence). CDR3 residues: CSARGEYGYTF. As DNA, the CDR3 is TGCAGTGCTAGAGGAGAATATGGCTACACCTTC.

V gene TRBV13 combines with J gene TRBJ1-2; tentative D call: TRBD1 (5 bases). Trimming removed 3 bases from V and 9 bases from J, with 14 bases in between. CDR1 is PRHDT and CDR2 is FYEKMQ in the germline V gene (reference sequence). The CDR3 extends over 13 amino acids. CDR3 nucleotides: TGTGCCAGCAGCTTGGGACGGGCTATTCGCTACACCTTC. Translated, it gives CASSLGRAIRYTF.

V is TRBV7-2 and J is TRBJ1-1; D uncertain. The V gene's germline CDR1 is SGHTA and CDR2 FQGNSA. The CDR3 has 14 residues. The germline V and J ends were trimmed by 3 bases and 4 bases, with 12 bases remaining between them. The CDR3, as DNA: TGTGCCAGCAGCTTCTCGCTCGCTGGCACTGAAGCTTTCTTT. Protein sequence: CASSFSLAGTEAFF.

V gene TRBV12-3 or TRBV12-4 combines with J gene TRBJ1-4; D perhaps matches TRBD1 (5 bases). V was clipped by 4 bases and J by 8 bases, with 14 bases between them. The CDR3 extends over 14 amino acids. The CDR3 nucleotides read TGTGCCAGCAGTTCCGGGACTTTGGAGGAAAAACTGTTTTTT. Protein sequence: CASSSGTLEEKLFF.

There are a few counts of this clonotype. The chain joins TRBV10-3 to TRBJ1-2; D perhaps matches TRBD1 (5 bases). The CDR3 covers 14 residues. V shed 6 bases and J shed 0 bases, with 11 bases lying between them. Germline assignment: CDR1 ENHRY and CDR2 SYGVKD. The CDR3 sequence is CAIRRDGANYGYTF. In DNA form, the CDR3 reads TGTGCCATCAGAAGGGACGGAGCTAACTATGGCTACACCTTC.

The V gene is TRBV12-3 or TRBV12-4, the J gene TRBJ2-3; perhaps TRBD2 as D (6 bases). V shed 0 bases and J shed 7 bases, with 17 bases lying between them. The CDR3 length is 16 residues. CDR3: CASSLAEGPLGYTQYF. The DNA for the CDR3 is TGTGCCAGCAGTTTAGCGGAGGGCCCTTTGGGTTATACGCAGTATTTT.

This rearrangement joins TRBV7-2 to TRBJ1-3; tentative D call: TRBD1 (5 bases). CDR1 and CDR2 (germline): SGHTA, FQGNSA. Trimming pared 2 bases from V and 1 base from J, leaving 6 bases between. This CDR3 has 14 amino acids. The CDR3: CASSLQGSGNTIYF. CDR3 bases: TGTGCCAGCAGCTTACAGGGTTCTGGAAACACCATATATTTT. Using reference TRBV7-2 and TRBJ1-3 for the parts outside the CDR3, the full variable domain is GAGVSQSPSNKVTEKGKDVELRCDPISGHTALYWYRQSLGQGLEFLIYFQGNSAPDKSGLPSDRFSAERTGGSVSTLTIQRTQQEDSAVYLCASSLQGSGNTIYFGEGSWLTVV.

This clonotype has just a few counts. This chain uses TRBV9 with TRBJ1-1; perhaps TRBD1 as D (5 bases). The V gene lost 0 bases and the J gene lost 3 bases, with 15 bases spanning the gap. The germline gives CDR1 SGDLS, CDR2 YYNGEE. The CDR3 loop spans 16 amino acids. CDR3 nucleotide sequence: TGTGCCAGCAGCGTAGCGGGGCAGGGTCCGGACACTGAAGCTTTCTTT. Translation: CASSVAGQGPDTEAFF.

Notes on this clonotype: Being one base from a much bigger clone, this may be a read error. The CDR3 does not end in the conserved phenylalanine or tryptophan, so this is likely a read error. The V call is TRBV12-3 or TRBV12-4, the J call TRBJ1-5; no definite D call. V gave up 1 base and J gave up 11 bases, with 12 bases separating them. The CDR3 sequence is 13 residues long. CDR3 DNA sequence: TGTGCCAGCAGTTTAGTACAGACCACGGCCCAGCATTTG. Amino acid sequence: CASSLVQTTAQHL.

This chain uses TRBV5-5 with TRBJ2-7, with 13 bases identical to TRBD2. CDR1 and CDR2 (germline): SGHKS, YYEKEE (reference sequence). V dropped 5 bases and J dropped 2; count of bases not matched to a gene: 4. CDR3 size: 15 residues. This CDR3 is CASREGLAGPYEQYF. As DNA, the CDR3 is TGTGCCAGCAGAGAGGGACTAGCGGGACCCTACGAGCAGTACTTC.

This clonotype was found a few times. The rearrangement uses TRBV19 and TRBJ1-5, with 9 bases identical to TRBD1. The CDR3 sequence is 15 residues long. Germline CDR1 LNHDA, CDR2 SQIVND (reference sequence). The J segment lost 4 bases and the V segment lost 6 bases, leaving 7 bases of the junction unmatched. The CDR3 nucleotides are TGTGCCAGTAGCACGGACAGGGGCTATAATCAGCCCCAGCATTTT. Protein product: CASSTDRGYNQPQHF.

CDR3 nucleotide sequence: TGTGCCAGCGGGGGGGCTCAGCCCCAGCATTTT. Residues: CASGGAQPQHF. The chain recombines TRBV27 with TRBJ1-5, with D maybe TRBD1 (6 bases). The CDR3 sequence is 11 residues long. Germline V gene data show CDR1 as MNHEY and CDR2 as SMNVEV (reference sequence). The V end lost 8 bases, the J end lost 6 bases, and 8 bases lay between the germline ends.

This clonotype was seen only a few times. CDR3 sequence (DNA): TGTGCCAGCAGCTTAGGCTTGACAGATAATGAAAAACTGTTTTTT. Amino acid sequence: CASSLGLTDNEKLFF. This chain joins TRBV7-9 and TRBJ1-4; a possible D gene is TRBD1 (5 bases). The CDR3 is made up of 15 amino acids. V was cut by 1 base and J by 4 bases, with 10 bases left in between. Germline loops: CDR1 SEHNR, CDR2 FQNEAQ (reference sequence).

The rearrangement uses TRBV12-3 or TRBV12-4 and TRBJ1-6, with a tentative D call TRBD1 (6 bases). The ends were cut back, 6 bases at V and 10 bases at J, with 16 bases in the middle. This CDR3 has 14 residues. CDR3 sequence reads: CASRAGTRESPLHF. CDR3 nucleotides: TGTGCCAGCAGAGCCGGGACAAGGGAATCACCCCTCCACTTT.

This clonotype showed up just a few times. The rearrangement uses TRBV12-3 or TRBV12-4 and TRBJ1-5, with D possibly matching TRBD1 (5 bases). The V end was cut by 6 bases, the J end by 7 bases, with 13 bases between. The CDR3 loop spans 13 amino acids. CDR3 sequence (DNA): TGTGCCAGCAGCCTCGGGGCGAGGCAGCCCCAGCATTTT. Protein: CASSLGARQPQHF.

The J gene is TRBJ1-6, the V gene TRBV10-3; D unresolved. Germline V CDR1 and CDR2: ENHRY, SYGVKD. Trimming took 0 bases from V and 7 from J, leaving 10 bases between them. The CDR3 contains 15 residues. In DNA, the CDR3 is TGTGCCATCAGTGAGTCGGACGCTGTCAATTCACCCCTCCACTTT. It specifies CAISESDAVNSPLHF.

The chain employs TRBV5-1 and TRBJ1-1, with D perhaps matching TRBD1 (5 bases). Trimming shortened V by 0 bases and J by 1 base, and 19 bases separated the two germline ends. CDR3 length: 18 amino acids. Germline V gives CDR1 SGHRS, CDR2 YFSETQ. CDR3 region: CASSLGSGKRLWNTEAFF. In DNA form, the CDR3 reads TGCGCCAGCAGCTTGGGGTCAGGGAAACGCCTATGGAACACTGAAGCTTTCTTT.

This clonotype was observed a handful of times. The chain employs TRBV5-6 and TRBJ1-1, with 8 bases lining up with TRBD1. In germline, CDR1 is SGHDT, CDR2 YYEEEE. V was pared by 1 base and J by 5 bases, with 4 bases of the junction left unmatched. This CDR3 is built from 14 residues. As DNA, the CDR3 is TGTGCCAGCAGCTTGACAGGGGGAACAACTGAAGCTTTCTTT. It codes for CASSLTGGTTEAFF.